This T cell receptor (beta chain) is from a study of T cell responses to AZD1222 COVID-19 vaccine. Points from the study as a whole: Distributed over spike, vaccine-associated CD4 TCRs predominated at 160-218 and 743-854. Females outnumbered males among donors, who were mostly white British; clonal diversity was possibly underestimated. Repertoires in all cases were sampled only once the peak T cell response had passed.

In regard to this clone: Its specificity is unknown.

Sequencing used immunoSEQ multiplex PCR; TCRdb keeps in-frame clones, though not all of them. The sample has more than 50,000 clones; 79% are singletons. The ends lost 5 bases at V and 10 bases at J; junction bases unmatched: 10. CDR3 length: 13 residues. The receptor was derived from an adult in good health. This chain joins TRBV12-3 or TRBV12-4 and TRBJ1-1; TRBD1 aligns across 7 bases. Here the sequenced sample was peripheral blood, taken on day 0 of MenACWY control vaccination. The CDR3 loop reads CASSLDLTGIAFF. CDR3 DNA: TGTGCCAGCAGTCTAGACCTGACAGGGATAGCTTTCTTT.